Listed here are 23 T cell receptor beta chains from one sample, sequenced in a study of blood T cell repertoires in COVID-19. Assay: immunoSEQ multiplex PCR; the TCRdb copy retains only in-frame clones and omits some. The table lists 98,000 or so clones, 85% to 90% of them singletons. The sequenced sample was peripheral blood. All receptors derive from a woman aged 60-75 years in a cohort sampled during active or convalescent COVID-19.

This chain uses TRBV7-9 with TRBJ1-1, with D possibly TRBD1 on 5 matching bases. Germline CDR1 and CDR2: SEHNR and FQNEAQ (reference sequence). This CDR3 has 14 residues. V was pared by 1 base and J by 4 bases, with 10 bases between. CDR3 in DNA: TGTGCCAGCAGCTTAGTGCAGGGCGGCACTGAAGCTTTCTTT. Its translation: CASSLVQGGTEAFF.

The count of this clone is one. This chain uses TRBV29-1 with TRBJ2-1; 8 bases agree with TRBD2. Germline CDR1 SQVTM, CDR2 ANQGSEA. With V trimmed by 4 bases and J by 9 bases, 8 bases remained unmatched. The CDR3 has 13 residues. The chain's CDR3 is CSVAWREAGEQFF. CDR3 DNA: TGCAGCGTTGCATGGCGGGAGGCAGGTGAGCAGTTCTTC.

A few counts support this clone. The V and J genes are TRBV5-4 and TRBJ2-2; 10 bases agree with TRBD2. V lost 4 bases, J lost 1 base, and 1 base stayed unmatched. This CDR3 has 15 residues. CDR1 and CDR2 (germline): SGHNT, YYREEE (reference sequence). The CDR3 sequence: CASSRLAGNTGELFF. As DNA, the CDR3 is TGTGCCAGCAGCCGACTAGCGGGGAACACCGGGGAGCTGTTTTTT.

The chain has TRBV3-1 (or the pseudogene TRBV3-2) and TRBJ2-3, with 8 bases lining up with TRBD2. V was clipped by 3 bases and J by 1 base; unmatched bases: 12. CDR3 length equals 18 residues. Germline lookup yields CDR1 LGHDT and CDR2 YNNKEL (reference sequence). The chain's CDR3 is CASSQTNTGGRRTDTQYF. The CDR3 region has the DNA TGTGCCAGCAGCCAGACCAACACGGGGGGGCGACGCACAGATACGCAGTATTTT.

CDR3 region: CASSQAKNIQYF. The CDR3, as DNA: TGTGCCAGCAGCCAAGCGAAAAACATTCAGTACTTC. This sequence joins TRBV3-1 (or the pseudogene TRBV3-2) and TRBJ2-4; D unclear. In germline, CDR1 is LGHDT, CDR2 YNNKEL (reference sequence). The CDR3 covers 12 residues. V was trimmed by 1 base and J by 4 bases, leaving 2 bases between them.

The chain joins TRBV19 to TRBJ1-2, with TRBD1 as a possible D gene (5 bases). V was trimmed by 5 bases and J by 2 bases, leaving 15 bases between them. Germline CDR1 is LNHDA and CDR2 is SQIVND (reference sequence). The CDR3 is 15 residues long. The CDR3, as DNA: TGTGCCAGTAGTCGCCGGAGGGGATCAAACTATGGCTACACCTTC. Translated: CASSRRRGSNYGYTF.

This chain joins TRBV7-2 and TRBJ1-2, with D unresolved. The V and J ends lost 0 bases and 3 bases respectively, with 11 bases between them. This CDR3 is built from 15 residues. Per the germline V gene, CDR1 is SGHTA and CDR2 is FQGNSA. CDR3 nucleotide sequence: TGTGCCAGCAGCTTAGCGGCATCAGAGGACTATGGCTACACCTTC. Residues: CASSLAASEDYGYTF.

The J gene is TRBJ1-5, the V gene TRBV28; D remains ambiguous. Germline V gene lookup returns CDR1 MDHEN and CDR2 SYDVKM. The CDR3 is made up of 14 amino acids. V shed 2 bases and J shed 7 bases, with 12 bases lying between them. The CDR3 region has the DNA TGTGCCAGCAGTTTAGGAGGGATACAGCAGCCCCAGCATTTT. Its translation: CASSLGGIQQPQHF.

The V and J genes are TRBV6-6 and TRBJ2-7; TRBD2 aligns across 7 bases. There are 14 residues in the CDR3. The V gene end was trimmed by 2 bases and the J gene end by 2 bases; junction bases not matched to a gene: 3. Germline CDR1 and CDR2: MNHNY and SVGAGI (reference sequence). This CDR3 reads CASSYVAGAYEQYF. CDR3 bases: TGTGCCAGCAGTTACGTGGCGGGGGCCTACGAGCAGTACTTC.

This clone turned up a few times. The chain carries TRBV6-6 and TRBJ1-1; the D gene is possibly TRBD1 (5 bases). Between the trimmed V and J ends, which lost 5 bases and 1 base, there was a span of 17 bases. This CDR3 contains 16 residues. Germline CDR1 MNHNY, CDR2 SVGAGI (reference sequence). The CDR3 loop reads CASSGWRLGGNTEAFF. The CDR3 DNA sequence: TGTGCCAGCAGTGGATGGAGGCTGGGGGGGAACACTGAAGCTTTCTTT.

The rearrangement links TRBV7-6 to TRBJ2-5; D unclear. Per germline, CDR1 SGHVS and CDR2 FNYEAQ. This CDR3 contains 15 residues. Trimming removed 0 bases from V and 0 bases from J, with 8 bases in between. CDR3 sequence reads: CASSLASSYQETQYF. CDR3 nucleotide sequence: TGTGCCAGCAGCTTAGCGAGTAGTTACCAAGAGACCCAGTACTTC.

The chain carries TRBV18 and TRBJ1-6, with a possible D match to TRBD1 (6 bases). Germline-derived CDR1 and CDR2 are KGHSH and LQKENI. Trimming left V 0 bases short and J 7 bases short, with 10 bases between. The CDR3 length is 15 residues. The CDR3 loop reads CASSPPQGRNSPLHF. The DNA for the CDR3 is TGTGCCAGCTCACCACCACAGGGAAGAAATTCACCCCTCCACTTT.

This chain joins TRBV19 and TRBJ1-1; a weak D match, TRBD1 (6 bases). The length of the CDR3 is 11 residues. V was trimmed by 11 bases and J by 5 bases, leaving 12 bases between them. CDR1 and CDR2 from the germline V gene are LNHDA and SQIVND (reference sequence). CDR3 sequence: CASQGETEAFF. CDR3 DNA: TGTGCCTCACAGGGCGAAACTGAAGCTTTCTTT.

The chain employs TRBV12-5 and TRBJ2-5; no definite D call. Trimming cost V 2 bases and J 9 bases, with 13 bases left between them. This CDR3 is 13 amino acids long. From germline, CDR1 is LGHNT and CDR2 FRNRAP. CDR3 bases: TGTGCTAGTGGTTTGCTGCCAATAGCACCCCAGTACTTC. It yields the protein CASGLLPIAPQYF.

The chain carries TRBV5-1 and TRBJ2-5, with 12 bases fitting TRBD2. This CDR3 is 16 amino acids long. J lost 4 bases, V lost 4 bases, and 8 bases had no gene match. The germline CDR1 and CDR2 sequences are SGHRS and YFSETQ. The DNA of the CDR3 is TGCGCCAGCAGCCTACAGACTAGCGGGGGTTCAGAGACCCAGTACTTC. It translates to CASSLQTSGGSETQYF.

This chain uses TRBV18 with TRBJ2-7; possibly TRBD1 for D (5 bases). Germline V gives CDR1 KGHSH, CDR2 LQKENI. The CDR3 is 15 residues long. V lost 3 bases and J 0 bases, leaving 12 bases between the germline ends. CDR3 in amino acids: CASSPTTESSYEQYF. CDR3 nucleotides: TGTGCCAGCTCACCTACGACAGAGAGCTCCTACGAGCAGTACTTC.

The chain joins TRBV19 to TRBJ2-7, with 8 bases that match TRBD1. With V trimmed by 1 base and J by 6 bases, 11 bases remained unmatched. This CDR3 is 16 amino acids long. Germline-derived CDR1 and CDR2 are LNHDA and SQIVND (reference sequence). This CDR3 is CASSIAPRTGSSEQYF. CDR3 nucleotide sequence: TGTGCCAGTAGTATAGCACCAAGGACAGGGAGTAGCGAGCAGTACTTC.

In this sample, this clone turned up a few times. CDR3 region: CASRRQGVDGYTF. The CDR3 nucleotides are TGTGCCAGCAGGCGACAGGGGGTCGATGGCTACACCTTC. V is TRBV12-3 or TRBV12-4 and J is TRBJ1-2, with 9 bases aligning to TRBD1. This CDR3 region has 13 residues. Trimming at V came to 6 bases and at J to 6 bases, leaving 5 bases not matched to a gene.

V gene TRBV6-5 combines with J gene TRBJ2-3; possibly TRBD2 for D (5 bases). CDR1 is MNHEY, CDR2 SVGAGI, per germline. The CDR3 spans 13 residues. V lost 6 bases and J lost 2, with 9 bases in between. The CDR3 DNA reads TGTGCCAGCAGGGAGGATTACACAGATACGCAGTATTTT. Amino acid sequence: CASREDYTDTQYF.

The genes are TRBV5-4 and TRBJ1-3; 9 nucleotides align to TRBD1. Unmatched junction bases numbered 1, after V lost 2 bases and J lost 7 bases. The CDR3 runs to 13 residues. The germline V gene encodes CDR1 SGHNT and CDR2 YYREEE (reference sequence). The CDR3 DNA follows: TGTGCCAGCAGCTTACAGGGGGCGAACACCATATATTTT. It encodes CASSLQGANTIYF.

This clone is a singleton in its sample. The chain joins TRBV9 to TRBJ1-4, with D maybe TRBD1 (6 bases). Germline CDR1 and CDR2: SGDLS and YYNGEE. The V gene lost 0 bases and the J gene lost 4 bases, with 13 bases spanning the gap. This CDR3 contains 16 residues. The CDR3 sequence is CASSVERGRDNEKLFF. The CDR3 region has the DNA TGTGCCAGCAGCGTAGAAAGGGGGAGGGATAATGAAAAACTGTTTTTT.

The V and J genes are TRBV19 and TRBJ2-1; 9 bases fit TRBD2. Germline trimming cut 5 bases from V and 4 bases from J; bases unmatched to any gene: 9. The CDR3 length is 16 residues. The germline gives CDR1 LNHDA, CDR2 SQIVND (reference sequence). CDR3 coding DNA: TGTGCCAGTAGTCTCGCGGTCAGCGGGGGGTACAATGAGCAGTTCTTC. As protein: CASSLAVSGGYNEQFF.

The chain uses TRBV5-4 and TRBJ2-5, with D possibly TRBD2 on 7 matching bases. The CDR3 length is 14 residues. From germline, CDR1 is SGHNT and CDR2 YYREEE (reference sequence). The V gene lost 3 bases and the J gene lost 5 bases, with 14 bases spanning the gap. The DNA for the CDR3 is TGTGCCAGCAGCTATGGGGGGGGCATGGAGACCCAGTACTTC. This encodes CASSYGGGMETQYF. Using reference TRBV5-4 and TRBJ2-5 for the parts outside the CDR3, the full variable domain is ETGVTQSPTHLIKTRGQQVTLRCSSQSGHNTVSWYQQALGQGPQFIFQYYREEENGRGNFPPRFSGLQFPNYSSELNVNALELDDSALYLCASSYGGGMETQYFGPGTRLLVL.